Sequencing of this TCR beta chain was carried out in a study of T cells after yellow fever vaccination. With V trimmed by 4 bases and J by 4 bases, 2 bases remained unmatched. CDR3 length: 14 residues. Germline assignment: CDR1 SEHNR and CDR2 FQNEAQ (reference sequence). Using its own MiXCR run on the 5' RACE reads, TCRdb lists one record per CDR3 protein. This table has approximately 610,000 distinct CDR3 sequences, approximately 16% appearing once. Sequenced material: PBMCs, taken less than 6 days after the first yellow fever vaccination. The sequence was obtained from a man between 18 and 35 years old who received the YFV17D yellow fever vaccine. The J gene is TRBJ2-2, the V gene TRBV7-9; TRBD1 aligns across 8 bases. This CDR3 reads CASSWTGLTGELFF. In nucleotides, the CDR3 is TGTGCCAGCAGCTGGACAGGGCTCACCGGGGAGCTGTTTTTT.